This T cell receptor beta chain was identified in a study of T cells after yellow fever vaccination. TCRdb re-derived calls from the 5' RACE reads in MiXCR, one entry per CDR3 protein. The sample lists around 88,000 distinct CDR3 sequences, less than 15% seen once, with approximately 23% in the top ten. Trimming pared 2 bases from V and 0 bases from J, leaving 12 bases between. This CDR3 comprises 15 residues. Germline V gene data show CDR1 as SGHRS and CDR2 as YFSETQ. This TCR was sampled from a man younger than 35 who received the YFV17D yellow fever vaccine. Sequenced material: CD8+ T cells not binding an NS4B(214-222) dextramer, sorted from PBMCs, taken around 3 weeks after the first yellow fever vaccination. The rearrangement uses TRBV5-1 and TRBJ2-7, with unresolved D. The CDR3 region has the DNA TGCGCCAGCAGCTTTTTGTCGCAGAGCTCCTACGAGCAGTACTTC. Its translation: CASSFLSQSSYEQYF. Looking up the rest from reference TRBV5-1 and TRBJ2-7 gives the full variable domain: KAGVTQTPRYLIKTRGQQVTLSCSPISGHRSVSWYQQTPGQGLQFLFEYFSETQRNKGNFPGRFSGRQFSNSRSEMNVSTLELGDSALYLCASSFLSQSSYEQYFGPGTRLTVT.